Shown below are 10 T cell receptor beta chains from a single sample sequenced in a study of identical twins. From the 5' RACE reads, TCRdb called clonotypes with MiXCR, one entry per CDR3 protein. Seen here are about 500,000 distinct CDR3 sequences, over 11% observed once, and the top ten hold approximately 0.98%. The same specimen was also included in a second study, on yellow fever vaccine responses in identical twins.

Sequenced: CD4+ T cells sorted from blood. Receptor source: a young woman in good health.

As DNA, the CDR3 is TGCAGCGTTGAAGATCCCGGGGGAGGTGGCTACACCTTC. Amino acid sequence: CSVEDPGGGGYTF. The chain joins TRBV29-1 to TRBJ1-2, with D possibly matching TRBD1 (5 bases). Germline CDR1 is SQVTM and CDR2 is ANQGSEA. The CDR3 contains 13 residues. Trimming took off 0 bases at V and 7 bases at J, with 12 bases between the two ends.

This chain connects TRBV12-3 or TRBV12-4 to TRBJ2-7; tentatively, D is TRBD2 (7 bases). CDR3 length equals 15 residues. V lost 6 bases and J lost 0, with 15 bases in between. The CDR3 DNA follows: TGTGCCAGCAGCCTAGGGGGGGACACCTCCTACGAGCAGTACTTC. It is translated as CASSLGGDTSYEQYF.

CDR3: CATSDFSETQYF. The CDR3 DNA is TGTGCCACCAGTGATTTTTCAGAGACCCAGTACTTC. The chain links TRBV24-1 to TRBJ2-5; D not resolved. The length of the CDR3 is 12 residues. Looked up from germline, CDR1 is KGHDR and CDR2 is SFDVKD. Trimming took off 1 base at V and 4 bases at J, with 3 bases between the two ends.

J is TRBJ2-2 and V is TRBV7-3; 9 nucleotides match TRBD2. After removal of 4 bases from V and 6 bases from J, the junction contained 6 bases not matched to a gene. CDR3 length equals 15 residues. The germline V gene encodes CDR1 SGHTA and CDR2 FQGTGA. The CDR3 bases are TGTGCCAGCAGCTCCAACTTAGCGGGGGCCGGGGAGCTGTTTTTT. Translated, it gives CASSSNLAGAGELFF.

This clonotype was seen ten or more times. This chain joins TRBV6-1 and TRBJ2-1; TRBD2 matches 13 bases. The CDR3 contains 13 residues. The V and J ends lost 8 bases and 10 bases, in that order; junction bases with no gene match: 5. CDR1 and CDR2 (germline): MNHNS, SASEGT. Written as DNA, the CDR3 is TGTGCCAGCTTAAAGACTAGCGGGGGGGAGCAGTTCTTC. This codes for CASLKTSGGEQFF.

This chain links TRBV20-1 with TRBJ2-7, with D perhaps given as TRBD1 or TRBD2 (6 bases each). Germline V gives CDR1 DFQATT, CDR2 SNEGSKA (reference sequence). The length of the CDR3 is 15 residues. V was clipped by 6 bases and J by 4 bases, with 22 bases between them. CDR3 DNA: TGCAGTGCGCCATCCACAGGGTTCAGCGGGTACGAGCAGTACTTC. Translated, it gives CSAPSTGFSGYEQYF.

This clonotype was seen a handful of times. The J gene is TRBJ2-3, the V gene TRBV27, with D perhaps assigned TRBD1 or TRBD2 (6 bases each). CDR3 length: 16 amino acids. Between the trimmed V and J ends, which lost 6 bases and 4 bases, there was a span of 20 bases. CDR1 and CDR2 from the germline V gene are MNHEY and SMNVEV (reference sequence). CDR3 DNA: TGTGCCAGCAGCAAACGGCAAGGGGGGATCGCAGATACGCAGTATTTT. Its protein product is CASSKRQGGIADTQYF.

This clonotype has ten or more counts. The chain combines TRBV3-1 with TRBJ2-1; D call uncertain. The length of the CDR3 is 13 residues. Per germline, CDR1 LGHDT and CDR2 YNNKEL (reference sequence). The V end lost 1 base, the J end lost 8 bases, and 9 bases lay between the germline ends. The CDR3 loop is CASSQGSLDEQFF. In DNA, the CDR3 is TGTGCCAGCAGCCAAGGGAGCTTGGATGAGCAGTTCTTC.

The CDR3 DNA reads TGTGCCAGCAGCCAAATACTAGCGGGCCAAACCAAACTCAGCTACGAGCAGTACTTC. Translation: CASSQILAGQTKLSYEQYF. The chain is built from TRBV13 and TRBJ2-7; 9 bases match TRBD2. V shed 5 bases and J 3 bases; nucleotides not matched to a gene: 20. Germline assignment: CDR1 PRHDT and CDR2 FYEKMQ (reference sequence). The CDR3 totals 19 residues.

V is TRBV5-1 and J is TRBJ2-7, with D possibly TRBD2 on 6 matching bases. V lost 2 bases and J 5 bases, leaving 14 bases between the germline ends. The CDR3 is made up of 14 amino acids. The V gene's germline CDR1 is SGHRS and CDR2 YFSETQ. CDR3 in amino acids: CASSLGGDGHEQYF. The CDR3, as DNA: TGCGCCAGCAGCTTAGGCGGGGATGGGCACGAGCAGTACTTC.